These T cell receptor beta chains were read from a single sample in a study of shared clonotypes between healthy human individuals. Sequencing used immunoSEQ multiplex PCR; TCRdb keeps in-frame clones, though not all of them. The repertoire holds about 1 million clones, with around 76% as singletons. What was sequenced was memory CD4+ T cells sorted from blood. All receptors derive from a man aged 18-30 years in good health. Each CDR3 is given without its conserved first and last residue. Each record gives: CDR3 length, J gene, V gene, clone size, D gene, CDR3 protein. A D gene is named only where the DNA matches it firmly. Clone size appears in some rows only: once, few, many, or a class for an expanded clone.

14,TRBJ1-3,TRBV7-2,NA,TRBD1,ASSPGQAFSGNTIY
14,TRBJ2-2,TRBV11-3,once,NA,ASTTFGGGSTGELF
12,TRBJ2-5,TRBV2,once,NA,ASSAVGALETQY
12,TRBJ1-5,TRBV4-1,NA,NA,ASSLRSLDQPQH
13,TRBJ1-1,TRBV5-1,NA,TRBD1,ASSWGTGDPPEAF
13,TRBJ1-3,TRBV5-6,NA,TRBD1,ASSWETGGGNTIY
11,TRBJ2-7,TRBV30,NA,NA,AWTIFLGGEQY
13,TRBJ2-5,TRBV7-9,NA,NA,ASSLALYGQETQY
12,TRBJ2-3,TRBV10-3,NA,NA,AISERLNTDTQY
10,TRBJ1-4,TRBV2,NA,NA,ASTGGGEKLF
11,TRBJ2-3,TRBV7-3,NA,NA,ASSQNTGDTQY
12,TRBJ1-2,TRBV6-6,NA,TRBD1,ASSRDRVAYGYT